This T cell receptor beta chain was sequenced in a study of T-cell memory formation after mild COVID-19. V dropped 2 bases and J dropped 2 bases, with 17 bases sitting between them. The germline gives CDR1 MNHNY, CDR2 SVGAGI (reference sequence). This CDR3 region has 17 residues. This clonotype was detected a few times. TCRdb re-derived calls from the 5' RACE reads in MiXCR, one entry per CDR3 protein. The sample holds some 190,000 distinct CDR3 sequences, approximately 16% seen once. The chain couples TRBV6-6 to TRBJ2-3; tentative D call: TRBD2 (5 bases). Sample: PBMCs or a T cell subset sorted from them (not recorded which). This TCR came from an adult woman who had mild COVID-19 (a few samples of this study predate the infection). Cell type and time point are not known. The chain's CDR3 is CASSYGGLVGPTDTQYF. In DNA, the CDR3 is TGTGCCAGCAGTTACGGCGGGCTTGTAGGGCCCACAGATACGCAGTATTTT.